A selection of T cell receptor beta chains follows, all from one sample in a study of T cell changes during pregnancy in multiple sclerosis. Here immunoSEQ multiplex PCR was the method, and the copy in TCRdb shows in-frame clones only, minus some. The profile covers about 51,000 clones, with about 92% appearing a single time and approximately 0.61% taken by the ten largest. Sequencing used CD4+ T cells from peripheral blood mononuclear cells, obtained in the third trimester of pregnancy. The receptors come from a female donor with multiple sclerosis, enrolled in a pregnancy study. CDR3s include the opening cysteine and the closing phenylalanine or tryptophan. Each record gives: V gene, J gene, D gene, clone size, CDR3 length, CDR3 protein, CDR3 DNA. D genes are given only for firm matches. Size tells how often a clone was seen (once, few, many) or the class of an expanded clone, and some rows leave it out.

TRBV19	TRBJ2-3	TRBD1	.	11	CASRSQGTQYF	TGTGCCAGTCGGTCACAGGGGACGCAGTATTTT
TRBV5-1	TRBJ2-4	.	.	14	CASSWGLGEDIQYF	TGCGCCAGCAGCTGGGGTCTGGGGGAGGACATTCAGTACTTC
TRBV18	TRBJ2-7	.	.	16	CASSPLPPGPTYEQYF	TGTGCCAGCTCACCACTGCCCCCGGGTCCTACCTACGAGCAGTACTTC
TRBV19	TRBJ1-5	.	.	16	CASSTKQTTSNQPQHF	TGTGCCAGTAGTACCAAACAGACCACTAGCAATCAGCCCCAGCATTTT
TRBV28	TRBJ2-1	TRBD2	once	17	CASSPRTSGRAYNEQFF	TGTGCCAGCAGTCCAAGGACTAGCGGGAGGGCATACAATGAGCAGTTCTTC
TRBV29-1	TRBJ2-7	.	.	13	CSVTQGIGDEQYF	TGCAGCGTAACACAGGGTATTGGGGACGAGCAGTACTTC
TRBV28	TRBJ2-1	TRBD2	once	23	CASSRGLAGGPWSRVGSYNEQFF	TGTGCCAGCAGCAGGGGACTAGCGGGAGGGCCGTGGAGTAGAGTTGGCTCCTACAATGAGCAGTTCTTC
TRBV19	TRBJ2-3	TRBD2	.	15	CASSIVGGATDTQYF	TGTGCCAGTAGTATAGTCGGGGGGGCCACAGATACGCAGTATTTT
TRBV19	TRBJ2-2	.	few	15	CASSPREGRAGELFF	TGTGCCAGTAGTCCGAGGGAAGGAAGGGCCGGGGAGCTGTTTTTT
TRBV19	TRBJ2-5	.	.	14	CASSIGTNLETQYF	TGTGCCAGTAGTATCGGGACAAACTTGGAGACCCAGTACTTC
TRBV10-3	TRBJ2-2	TRBD2	.	16	CAIRPGVAGGAGELFF	TGTGCCATCAGGCCCGGGGTAGCGGGAGGGGCCGGGGAGCTGTTTTTT
TRBV28	TRBJ1-2	TRBD1	few	14	CASRSSGQEYGYTF	TGTGCCAGCAGGTCCTCGGGACAGGAGTACGGCTACACCTTC
TRBV12-5	TRBJ1-2	.	few	15	CASGGGGSGNYGYTF	TGTGCTAGTGGCGGTGGGGGCTCAGGAAACTATGGCTACACCTTC
TRBV7-2	TRBJ2-1	.	.	14	CASSLAGRQDEQFF	TGTGCCAGCAGCTTAGCTGGGAGACAGGATGAGCAGTTCTTC
TRBV21-1	TRBJ2-7	.	.	15	CASSKARVGRYEQYF	TGTGCCAGCAGCAAAGCGCGGGTAGGTCGCTACGAGCAGTACTTC
TRBV19	TRBJ1-5	.	once	14	CASSIDRRSQPQHF	TGTGCCAGTAGTATAGATCGGCGGAGTCAGCCCCAGCATTTT
TRBV28	TRBJ1-2	TRBD1	.	14	CAILDRDRGHGYTF	TGTGCCATCCTAGACCGGGACAGGGGTCATGGCTACACCTTC
TRBV28	TRBJ2-5	TRBD2	.	14	CASSRSGGQETQYF	TGTGCCAGCAGTCGTAGCGGGGGTCAAGAGACCCAGTACTTC
TRBV7-6	TRBJ2-7	TRBD1	.	14	CASSNPGQAYEQYF	TGTGCCAGCAGCAATCCGGGACAGGCCTACGAGCAGTACTTC
TRBV7-8	TRBJ2-1	TRBD1	.	16	CASSLPRQGSNNEQFF	TGTGCCAGCAGCTTACCGCGACAGGGGTCCAACAATGAGCAGTTCTTC
TRBV4-3	TRBJ2-7	.	.	16	CASSQDLHRAWSEQYF	TGCGCCAGCAGCCAAGATCTGCACCGTGCGTGGTCGGAGCAGTACTTC
TRBV7-8	TRBJ1-1	.	.	15	CASSLGRQMNTEAFF	TGTGCCAGCAGCTTAGGTCGACAGATGAACACTGAAGCTTTCTTT
TRBV25-1	TRBJ1-6	.	.	13	CASSKQGLGTLHF	TGTGCCAGCAGTAAACAGGGCCTGGGAACCCTCCACTTT
TRBV5-4	TRBJ2-7	TRBD2	.	15	CASSLDSGRAPEQYF	TGTGCCAGCAGCCTAGACAGCGGGAGGGCCCCCGAGCAGTACTTC
TRBV28	TRBJ2-2	TRBD1	.	16	CASSLVDRGGTGELFF	TGTGCCAGCAGTTTGGTGGACAGGGGAGGGACCGGGGAGCTGTTTTTT
TRBV29-1	TRBJ2-1	TRBD2	.	14	CSAAGTSLNNEQFF	TGCAGCGCCGCCGGGACTAGCTTAAACAATGAGCAGTTCTTC
TRBV28	TRBJ1-3	.	.	14	CASSYRASGYTIYF	TGTGCCAGCAGTTACAGGGCCTCGGGATACACCATATATTTT
TRBV7-9	TRBJ2-1	.	.	16	CASSFVLGTRRNEQFF	TGTGCCAGCAGCTTTGTGCTGGGGACAAGACGCAATGAGCAGTTCTTC
TRBV7-9	TRBJ2-5	TRBD1	once	15	CASSFGTGGLETQYF	TGTGCCAGCAGCTTTGGGACAGGGGGCTTGGAGACCCAGTACTTC
TRBV5-1	TRBJ2-7	.	once	16	CASSLEWATITYEQYF	TGCGCCAGCAGCTTGGAATGGGCGACAATAACCTACGAGCAGTACTTC
TRBV2	TRBJ1-1	TRBD1	.	13	CASSRGRNTEAFF	TGTGCCAGCTCAAGGGGGCGGAACACTGAAGCTTTCTTT